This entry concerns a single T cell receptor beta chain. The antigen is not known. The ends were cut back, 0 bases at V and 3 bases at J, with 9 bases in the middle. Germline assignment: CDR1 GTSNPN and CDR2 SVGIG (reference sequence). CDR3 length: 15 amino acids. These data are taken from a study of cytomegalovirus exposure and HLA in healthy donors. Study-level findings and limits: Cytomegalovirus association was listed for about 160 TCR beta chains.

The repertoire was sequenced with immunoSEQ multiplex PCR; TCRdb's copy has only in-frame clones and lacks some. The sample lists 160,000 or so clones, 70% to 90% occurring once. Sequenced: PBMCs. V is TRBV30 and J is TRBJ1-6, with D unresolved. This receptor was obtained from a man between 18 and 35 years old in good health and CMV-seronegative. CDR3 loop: CAWSVAENYNSPLHF. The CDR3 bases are TGTGCCTGGAGTGTGGCGGAAAACTATAATTCACCCCTCCACTTT.